The subject of this entry is one T cell receptor beta chain. Antigen unknown. TCRdb's copy holds only in-frame clones and misses some; the assay was immunoSEQ multiplex PCR. The table includes roughly 350,000 clones, 80% to 90% detected once. Trimming at V came to 0 bases and at J to 3 bases, leaving 6 bases not matched to a gene. The germline CDR1 and CDR2 sequences are SGDLS and YYNGEE. The CDR3 spans 16 residues. The record originates from a study of Ad26.COV2.S vaccination and SARS-CoV-2 variants. Study-wide results and limits: After vaccination, substantial breadth of spike-specific CD8+ and CD4+ responses was reported. Overall T cell responses may have been underestimated by the analyses of TCR breadth and depth.

Sample treatment: about 20 received Ad26.COV2.S at low or high dose, single or two shots; 5 received placebo; per-sample allocation not given. Day 63 after the first vaccine or placebo injection was the time point for sampling. The TCR comes from a person between 18 and 59 years old who received the Ad26.COV2.S COVID-19 vaccine or a placebo. The chain combines TRBV9 with TRBJ2-3; 8 bases match TRBD2. The sample in question was peripheral blood, obtained in a trial of Ad26.COV2.S vaccine versus placebo. The CDR3 loop is CASSVGPGGATDTQYF. Written as DNA, the CDR3 is TGTGCCAGCAGCGTAGGTCCGGGGGGGGCAACAGATACGCAGTATTTT.